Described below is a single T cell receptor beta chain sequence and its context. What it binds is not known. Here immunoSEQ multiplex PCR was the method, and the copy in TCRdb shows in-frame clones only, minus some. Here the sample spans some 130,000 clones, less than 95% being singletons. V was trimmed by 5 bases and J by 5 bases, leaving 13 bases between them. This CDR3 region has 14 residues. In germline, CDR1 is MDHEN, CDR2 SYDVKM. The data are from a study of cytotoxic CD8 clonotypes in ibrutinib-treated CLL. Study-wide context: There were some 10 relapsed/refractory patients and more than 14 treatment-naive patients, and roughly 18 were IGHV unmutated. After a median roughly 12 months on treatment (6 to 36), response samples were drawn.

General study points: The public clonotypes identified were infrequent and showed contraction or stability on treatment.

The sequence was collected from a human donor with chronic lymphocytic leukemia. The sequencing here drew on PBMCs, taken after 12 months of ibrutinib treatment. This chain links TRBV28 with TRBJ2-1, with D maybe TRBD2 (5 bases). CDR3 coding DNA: TGTGCCAGCAGTCCCCCCCCCGGGAACAATGAGCAGTTCTTC. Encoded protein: CASSPPPGNNEQFF.